Included here is one T cell receptor beta chain sequence, with context. Antigen: not known. This specimen comes from a study of CXCR3-negative and CXCR3-positive naive CD8 T cells. Findings and caveats of the study: Most assays were run on fresh PBMCs (CXCR3 expression partially decreased after cryopreservation). Relative to CXCR3-negative naive cells, CXCR3-positive naive cells had more hydrophobic TRB CDR3s.

The CDR3 contains 17 residues. From germline, CDR1 is LGHNT and CDR2 FRNRAP. The TRB cDNA libraries were prepared by 5' RACE with UMI labels. TCRdb re-called the 5' RACE reads; one entry per CDR3 protein, DNA not given. The sample holds about 89,000 distinct CDR3 sequences. The material sequenced was naive CXCR3+ CD8+ T cells from blood. Regarding subset: CD45RO-CCR7+CD27+CD95- naive CD8+ T cells expressing CXCR3 (TNR3+). This clonotype was sampled from a human donor in good health. Some clones in this sample may be carry-over from other donors' samples. This chain connects TRBV12-5 to TRBJ1-2. Here the CDR3 reads CASGFSGEGPAPPGYTF.